The clone carrying this T cell receptor (beta chain) came up many times. Its matching antigen is unknown. The sample belongs to a study of regulatory T cells in long-lasting Graves disease. Overall study results and limits: A greater number of public clonotypes (fewer than 3,000) was shared by persistent patients than by new patients (around 1,000).

The CDR3 contains 19 residues. The trim removed 0 bases at V and 7 bases at J, leaving 15 bases unmatched. The germline CDR1 and CDR2 sequences are MNHEY and SVGAGI. Researchers made TCR beta libraries by using iRepertoire HTBI primers and running Arm-PCR on CDR3 regions. Using its own MiXCR run on the multiplex PCR reads, TCRdb lists one record per CDR3 protein. The sample has a few hundred thousand distinct CDR3 sequences, around 17% seen once. Time point specified: newly diagnosed GD, antithyroid drugs for less than 3 months. PBMC RNA was the source of the TCR library. The same specimen was also included in a second study, on T cells in Graves' hyperthyroidism and ophthalmopathy.

The receptor was derived from a man in his forties or fifties with Graves disease. This specimen was peripheral blood mononuclear cells (PBMCs), taken at new diagnosis, from a patient treated with antithyroid drugs. This chain joins TRBV6-5 and TRBJ1-1; 12 bases match TRBD1. In DNA, the CDR3 is TGTGCCAGCAGTTACTCGAGGGACAGGGGGCGGAGGGGAACAGGTGAAGCTTTCTTT. The encoded protein is CASSYSRDRGRRGTGEAFF.